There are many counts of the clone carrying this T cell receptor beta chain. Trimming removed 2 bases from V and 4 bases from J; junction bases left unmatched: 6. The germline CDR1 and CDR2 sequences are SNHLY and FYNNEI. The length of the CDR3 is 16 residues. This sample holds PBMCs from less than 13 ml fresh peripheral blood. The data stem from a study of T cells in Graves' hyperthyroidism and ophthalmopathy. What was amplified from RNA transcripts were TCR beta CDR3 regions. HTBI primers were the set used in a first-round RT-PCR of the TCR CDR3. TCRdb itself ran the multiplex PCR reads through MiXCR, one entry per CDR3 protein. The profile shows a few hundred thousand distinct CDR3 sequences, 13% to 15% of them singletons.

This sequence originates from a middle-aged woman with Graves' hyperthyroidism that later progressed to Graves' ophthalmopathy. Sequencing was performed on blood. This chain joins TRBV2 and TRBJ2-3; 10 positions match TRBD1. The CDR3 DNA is TGTGCCAGCAGTGAATTCGGGACAGGGGATGCAGATACGCAGTATTTT. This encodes CASSEFGTGDADTQYF.